The table lists the clone carrying this TCR beta chain with many counts. Antigen unknown. The V segment lost 6 bases and the J segment 2 bases; nucleotides outside the gene matches: 7. This CDR3 has 15 amino acids. These data belong to a study of identical twins. Points from the study as a whole: Those out-of-frame alpha sequences shared by twins showed an excess of low generation probability. Invariant T cells like MAIT and iNKT could partly confound the zero-insertion analyses. Monozygotic twin pairs showed more out-of-frame TCR alpha sharing than models estimated.

TCRdb re-called the 5' RACE reads with MiXCR, one entry per CDR3 protein. The top ten hold 1.5% to 2% of the sample, which has some 710,000 distinct CDR3 sequences, roughly 6% seen once. The source material was naive T cells sorted from blood. This sequence was found in a man aged 18 to 29 in good health. V gene TRBV12-3 or TRBV12-4 combines with J gene TRBJ1-5, with 7 positions matching TRBD1. The CDR3 is CASRFNRGGNQPQHF. The CDR3 nucleotides are TGTGCCAGCAGATTTAACAGGGGCGGCAATCAGCCCCAGCATTTT.